This entry lists 31 T cell receptor beta chains sequenced from one sample in a study of blood T cell repertoires in COVID-19. The protocol was immunoSEQ multiplex PCR, while the TCRdb copy is restricted to in-frame clones and leaves out a portion. The sample yields over 110,000 clones, approximately 88% seen once. Sequenced material: peripheral blood. Receptors were obtained from a woman between 50 and 59 years old with acute or convalescent COVID-19.

The chain combines TRBV14 with TRBJ2-5; 12 bases map to TRBD2. The J segment lost 7 bases and the V segment lost 1 base, leaving 1 base of the junction unmatched. The CDR3 has 14 residues. CDR1 is SGHDN, CDR2 FVKESK, per germline. The CDR3 loop reads CASSQAGLAGTQYF. The CDR3 DNA reads as TGTGCCAGCAGCCAAGCGGGACTAGCGGGGACCCAGTACTTC.

In this sample, this clone turned up a few times. The genes are TRBV9 and TRBJ2-5, with 12 bases lining up with TRBD2. The CDR3 contains 16 residues. V shed 4 bases, J shed 5 bases, and the junction held 9 bases outside the gene matches. The germline gives CDR1 SGDLS, CDR2 YYNGEE. CDR3 protein: CASSPGLAGGRETQYF. The CDR3 nucleotides read TGTGCCAGCAGCCCCGGGCTAGCGGGGGGGCGGGAGACCCAGTACTTC.

The chain has TRBV23-1 and TRBJ1-1; 7 bases match TRBD1. TRBV23-1 counts as an open reading frame of uncertain function. CDR3 size: 16 residues. After removal of 4 bases from V and 0 bases from J, the junction contained 8 bases not matched to a gene. The CDR3 region is CASSPRRGPLNTEAFF. The CDR3 coding sequence is TGCGCCAGCAGTCCTAGGAGGGGGCCCTTGAACACTGAAGCTTTCTTT.

The rearrangement joins TRBV7-8 to TRBJ2-2; no clear D. V dropped 4 bases and J dropped 2 bases, with 2 bases sitting between them. The germline V gene has CDR1 SGHVS and CDR2 FQNEAQ. The CDR3 covers 12 residues. Written as DNA, the CDR3 is TGTGCCAGCAGCTCTAACACCGGGGAGCTGTTTTTT. Translated, it gives CASSSNTGELFF.

The chain carries TRBV6-2 or TRBV6-3 and TRBJ2-5; 11 nucleotides line up with TRBD2. Germline V lookup: CDR1 MNHEY, CDR2 SVGEGT. The trim removed 2 bases at V and 2 bases at J, leaving 4 bases unmatched. This CDR3 spans 16 amino acids. The CDR3 bases are TGTGCCAGCAGTTACCCGGGACTAGCGGCTCAAGAGACCCAGTACTTC. It specifies CASSYPGLAAQETQYF.

The chain combines TRBV6-5 with TRBJ2-7; maybe TRBD2 (6 bases). V shed 4 bases and J shed 0 bases, with 7 bases lying between them. CDR3 length: 13 residues. Germline-derived CDR1 and CDR2 are MNHEY and SVGAGI. DNA for the CDR3: TGTGCCAGCAGTTGGGGACTCTCCTACGAGCAGTACTTC. Its translation is CASSWGLSYEQYF.

This rearrangement joins TRBV4-2 to TRBJ2-3; D gene unclear. Per germline, CDR1 LGHNA and CDR2 YNFKEQ. The CDR3 extends over 15 amino acids. V lost 0 bases, J lost 2 bases, and 9 bases lay in between. CDR3 in DNA: TGTGCCAGCAGCCAAGATAACACCCTCACAGATACGCAGTATTTT. It encodes CASSQDNTLTDTQYF.

The chain carries TRBV6-1 and TRBJ2-7, with 7 bases identical to TRBD2. V shed 1 base, J shed 9 bases, and the junction held 0 bases outside the gene matches. The CDR3 has 11 amino acids. From germline, CDR1 is MNHNS and CDR2 SASEGT. The chain's CDR3 is CASSEGLAQYF. The DNA for the CDR3 is TGTGCCAGCAGTGAAGGACTAGCGCAGTACTTC.

CDR3 sequence reads: CASSYGGQGAYGYTF. CDR3 bases: TGTGCCAGCAGTTATGGAGGACAGGGGGCATATGGCTACACCTTC. The chain recombines TRBV6-5 with TRBJ1-2; 11 bases line up with TRBD1. The CDR3 is 15 residues long. Per the germline V gene, CDR1 is MNHEY and CDR2 is SVGAGI. After removal of 3 bases from V and 5 bases from J, the junction contained 5 bases not matched to a gene.

The chain has TRBV11-2 and TRBJ2-4; 8 bases agree with TRBD1. The V segment lost 0 bases and the J segment 9 bases; nucleotides outside the gene matches: 10. The germline gives CDR1 SGHAT, CDR2 FQNNGV. The CDR3 loop spans 16 amino acids. The CDR3 DNA is TGTGCCAGCAGCTTAGATTATACCGGACAGGGTGTCATTCAGTACTTC. Translation: CASSLDYTGQGVIQYF. Drawing the rest from reference TRBV11-2 and TRBJ2-4, the complete variable domain is EAGVAQSPRYKIIEKRQSVAFWCNPISGHATLYWYQQILGQGPKLLIQFQNNGVVDDSQLPKDRFSAERLKGVDSTLKIQPAKLEDSAVYLCASSLDYTGQGVIQYFGAGTRLSVL.

The gene calls are TRBV7-2 and TRBJ2-7, with TRBD2 identical over 10 bases. The ends lost 3 bases at V and 2 bases at J; junction bases unmatched: 7. CDR3 length equals 16 residues. The germline V gene has CDR1 SGHTA and CDR2 FQGNSA. The CDR3 DNA reads as TGTGCCAGCAGCTTGCAAACTAGCGGGGCTACCTACGAGCAGTACTTC. It encodes CASSLQTSGATYEQYF.

In DNA, the CDR3 is TGTGCCAGCAGCAGACGAACAGGTTGGCCCCAGCCCCAGCATTTT. It specifies CASSRRTGWPQPQHF. V and J are TRBV11-1 and TRBJ1-5, with D tentatively TRBD1 (5 bases). V gave up 5 bases and J gave up 7 bases, with 18 bases separating them. Per the germline V gene, CDR1 is SGHAT and CDR2 is FQDESV (reference sequence). The CDR3 is made up of 15 amino acids.

CDR3: CASSQDWGTSGTDTQYF. Written as DNA, the CDR3 is TGTGCCAGCAGCCAAGATTGGGGGACTAGCGGGACAGATACGCAGTATTTT. The V call is TRBV4-2, the J call TRBJ2-3; 12 bases line up with TRBD2. Germline V gene lookup returns CDR1 LGHNA and CDR2 YNFKEQ. Trimming at V came to 0 bases and at J to 3 bases, leaving 4 bases not matched to a gene. This CDR3 has 17 amino acids.

The CDR3 nucleotides are TGTGCCAGCAATAGCGGGGCGAACACCGGGGAGCTGTTTTTT. This codes for CASNSGANTGELFF. The gene calls are TRBV27 and TRBJ2-2; 8 bases agree with TRBD2. The CDR3 contains 14 residues. After removal of 7 bases from V and 0 bases from J, the junction contained 1 base not matched to a gene. In germline, CDR1 is MNHEY, CDR2 SMNVEV (reference sequence).

This rearrangement joins TRBV20-1 to TRBJ2-2, with 7 bases matching TRBD1. The CDR3 is 15 amino acids. CDR1 DFQATT and CDR2 SNEGSKA come from the germline V gene (reference sequence). The V segment lost 3 bases and the J segment 3 bases; nucleotides outside the gene matches: 7. The CDR3 bases are TGCAGTGCTAGTTCGACAGGGAGCGACACCGGGGAGCTGTTTTTT. Its protein product is CSASSTGSDTGELFF.

The rearrangement uses TRBV7-2 and TRBJ1-3, with D unresolved. CDR3 length: 17 amino acids. Germline V gene sequence: CDR1 SGHTA, CDR2 FQGNSA. V was pared by 1 base and J by 0 bases, with 13 bases between. CDR3 nucleotides: TGTGCCAGCAGCTTAGTGTCAGGCCCCAGCTCTGGAAACACCATATATTTT. It is translated as CASSLVSGPSSGNTIYF.

CDR3 protein: CASSLNGDSVSNTEAFF. In DNA, the CDR3 is TGTGCCAGCAGCTTAAATGGGGACAGCGTATCGAACACTGAAGCTTTCTTT. The chain uses TRBV7-9 and TRBJ1-1; TRBD1 aligns across 7 bases. V shed 2 bases, J shed 1 base, and the junction held 10 bases outside the gene matches. Germline V gives CDR1 SEHNR, CDR2 FQNEAQ (reference sequence). The CDR3 contains 17 residues.

The chain employs TRBV2 and TRBJ1-6; D not resolved. This CDR3 is 15 amino acids long. Trimming pared 0 bases from V and 6 bases from J, leaving 9 bases between. From germline, CDR1 is SNHLY and CDR2 FYNNEI. CDR3 sequence (DNA): TGTGCCAGCAGTGAAGCACAGAGAACTAATTCACCCCTCCACTTT. Translating gives CASSEAQRTNSPLHF.

V gene TRBV19 combines with J gene TRBJ2-4; 8 positions agree with TRBD1. This CDR3 has 15 amino acids. Germline V gene data show CDR1 as LNHDA and CDR2 as SQIVND (reference sequence). J lost 4 bases, V lost 5 bases, and 7 bases had no gene match. CDR3 protein: CASSPPGQGKNIQYF. CDR3 DNA sequence: TGTGCCAGTAGTCCCCCAGGACAGGGTAAAAACATTCAGTACTTC. The full variable domain, in which reference TRBV19 and TRBJ2-4 provide the parts outside the CDR3, is DGGITQSPKYLFRKEGQNVTLSCEQNLNHDAMYWYRQDPGQGLRLIYYSQIVNDFQKGDIAEGYSVSREKKESFPLTVTSAQKNPTAFYLCASSPPGQGKNIQYFGAGTRLSVL.

The chain is built from TRBV14 and TRBJ2-1; no reliable D call. CDR1 is SGHDN and CDR2 is FVKESK in the germline V gene. CDR3 length: 14 amino acids. V lost 4 bases to trimming and J lost 2 bases, with 9 bases between them. The CDR3 spells CASSPLFPYNEQFF. The DNA for the CDR3 is TGTGCCAGCAGCCCCCTTTTCCCCTACAATGAGCAGTTCTTC.

CDR3 DNA sequence: TGTGCCAGCAGCTTAGCCAGCGGGGATTACAATGAGCAGTTCTTC. Its protein product is CASSLASGDYNEQFF. The V gene is TRBV7-2, the J gene TRBJ2-1; 7 positions agree with TRBD2. The CDR3 runs to 15 residues. With V trimmed by 0 bases and J by 4 bases, 3 bases remained unmatched. Germline V gene lookup returns CDR1 SGHTA and CDR2 FQGNSA.

This rearrangement joins TRBV28 to TRBJ2-1; D remains unclear. Between the trimmed V and J ends, which lost 1 base and 4 bases, there was a span of 2 bases. Per germline, CDR1 MDHEN and CDR2 SYDVKM. The CDR3 extends over 12 amino acids. CDR3 DNA sequence: TGTGCCAGCAGTTTATTATACAATGAGCAGTTCTTC. Encoded protein: CASSLLYNEQFF.

The chain links TRBV4-1 to TRBJ1-5, with TRBD1 identical over 10 bases. V trimming: 2 bases; J trimming: 5 bases; junction bases outside the gene matches: 3. Germline V gene sequence: CDR1 MGHRA, CDR2 YSYEKL. The CDR3 runs to 15 residues. The CDR3 nucleotides are TGCGCCAGCAGCCAACGGACAGGGGGTGATCAGCCCCAGCATTTT. The encoded protein is CASSQRTGGDQPQHF.

The chain links TRBV6-5 to TRBJ2-7, with 9 bases lining up with TRBD2. Germline V lookup: CDR1 MNHEY, CDR2 SVGAGI. The CDR3 loop spans 15 amino acids. The ends lost 2 bases at V and 5 bases at J; junction bases unmatched: 7. The CDR3 is CASSYASGVHDEQYF. CDR3 bases: TGTGCCAGCAGTTACGCTAGCGGGGTCCACGACGAGCAGTACTTC.

The J gene is TRBJ1-4, the V gene TRBV9; TRBD1 matches 10 bases. The germline CDR1 and CDR2 sequences are SGDLS and YYNGEE. Trimming at V came to 0 bases and at J to 7 bases, leaving 3 bases not matched to a gene. The CDR3 contains 15 residues. CDR3 in amino acids: CASSVETGGGEKLFF. CDR3 DNA: TGTGCCAGCAGCGTAGAGACAGGGGGCGGTGAAAAACTGTTTTTT.

A single count supports this clone. This rearrangement joins TRBV18 to TRBJ2-3, with 8 bases that match TRBD1. The length of the CDR3 is 18 residues. Germline assignment: CDR1 KGHSH and CDR2 LQKENI. J gave up 0 bases and V 5 bases, and 13 bases lay outside the gene matches. CDR3 region: CASSSLLLGQGSTDTQYF. The CDR3 DNA reads TGTGCCAGCTCATCGCTTCTATTAGGACAGGGTAGCACAGATACGCAGTATTTT.

The rearrangement joins TRBV5-6 to TRBJ2-7, with TRBD1 matching over 7 bases. V was pared by 4 bases and J by 3 bases, with 10 bases of the junction left unmatched. The CDR3 totals 15 residues. The germline CDR1 and CDR2 sequences are SGHDT and YYEEEE. This CDR3 reads CASSPGTASNYEQYF. CDR3 DNA sequence: TGTGCCAGCAGCCCCGGGACAGCGTCGAACTACGAGCAGTACTTC. The full variable domain, its missing parts supplied by reference TRBV5-6 and TRBJ2-7, is DAGVTQSPTHLIKTRGQQVTLRCSPKSGHDTVSWYQQALGQGPQFIFQYYEEEERQRGNFPDRFSGHQFPNYSSELNVNALLLGDSALYLCASSPGTASNYEQYFGPGTRLTVT.

V usage is TRBV2 and J usage is TRBJ2-7; 13 bases align to TRBD2. The CDR3 covers 15 residues. Germline lookup yields CDR1 SNHLY and CDR2 FYNNEI. The V gene end was trimmed by 8 bases and the J gene end by 2 bases; junction bases not matched to a gene: 6. CDR3 coding DNA: TGTGCCAGCCGCCTCGGGACTAGCGGGACCTACGAGCAGTACTTC. This gives the protein CASRLGTSGTYEQYF.

The chain recombines TRBV4-1 with TRBJ2-3; D perhaps matches TRBD2 (7 bases). V lost 6 bases, J lost 6 bases, and 25 bases lay in between. Germline CDR1 reads MGHRA; CDR2 reads YSYEKL. This CDR3 has 17 residues. Here the CDR3 DNA reads TGCGCCAGCAGTCAACTCCCCACGGGGGGCCCCTGGGATACGCAGTATTTT. Translated, it gives CASSQLPTGGPWDTQYF.

The chain couples TRBV27 to TRBJ2-1; 9 nucleotides agree with TRBD1. J lost 6 bases, V lost 3 bases, and 3 bases had no gene match. CDR1 is MNHEY, CDR2 SMNVEV, per germline (reference sequence). The CDR3 has 14 amino acids. The DNA of the CDR3 is TGTGCCAGCAGTTTGGGACAGGGCCGCAATGAGCAGTTCTTC. Its protein product is CASSLGQGRNEQFF.

CDR3 sequence: CASSDSAQGTGELFF. In DNA form, the CDR3 reads TGTGCCAGCAGTGACTCCGCACAGGGCACCGGGGAGCTGTTTTTT. The gene calls are TRBV6-4 and TRBJ2-2, with D possibly matching TRBD1 (6 bases). This CDR3 is built from 15 residues. CDR1 MRHNA and CDR2 SNTAGT come from the germline V gene. Trimming pared 0 bases from V and 4 bases from J, leaving 9 bases between.